The rows below give T cell receptor beta chains drawn from one sample of a study of shared clonotypes between healthy human individuals. The data were produced by immunoSEQ multiplex PCR, yet TCRdb's version contains in-frame clones alone and is incomplete. The table has about 1 million clones, 78% seen once. Sequenced input: memory CD4+ T cells from PBMCs. The receptors shown here come from a man between 18 and 29 years old in good health. Some clones in this sample may be carry-over from other donors' samples. Each CDR3 is given with its conserved first and last residue. The order of the fields is D gene, J gene, V gene, CDR3 protein. A D gene is named only where the DNA matches it firmly.

TRBD2 TRBJ2-5 TRBV7-9 CASSLGTLAGGQETQYF
- TRBJ2-1 TRBV4-3 CASTYDRGGEQFF
- TRBJ2-1 TRBV7-8 CASSPSDEQFF
TRBD2 TRBJ2-2 TRBV5-4 CASSSRGVGELFF
- TRBJ1-1 TRBV4-2 CASSQDMGRFANTEAFF
TRBD1 TRBJ1-5 TRBV5-6 CASSATGGGYQPQHF
- TRBJ2-5 TRBV21-1 CASSRLDRFQETQYF
TRBD2 TRBJ2-1 TRBV29-1 CSVEISGTYNEQFF
- TRBJ2-5 TRBV11-1 CASSFSGETPQRETQYF
- TRBJ2-5 TRBV18 CASSPPGAETQYF
TRBD1 TRBJ1-4 TRBV7-2 CASSLGGQTGKLFF
TRBD2 TRBJ2-3 TRBV9 CASSVGGLAGALDTQYF
TRBD1 TRBJ1-5 TRBV6-4 CASSPTGRGQPQHF
- TRBJ1-5 TRBV9 CASTPGAGNQPQHF
TRBD2 TRBJ2-3 TRBV30 CAWSVGLAADTQYF
TRBD1 TRBJ1-5 TRBV27 CASSPRTGGKDQPQHF